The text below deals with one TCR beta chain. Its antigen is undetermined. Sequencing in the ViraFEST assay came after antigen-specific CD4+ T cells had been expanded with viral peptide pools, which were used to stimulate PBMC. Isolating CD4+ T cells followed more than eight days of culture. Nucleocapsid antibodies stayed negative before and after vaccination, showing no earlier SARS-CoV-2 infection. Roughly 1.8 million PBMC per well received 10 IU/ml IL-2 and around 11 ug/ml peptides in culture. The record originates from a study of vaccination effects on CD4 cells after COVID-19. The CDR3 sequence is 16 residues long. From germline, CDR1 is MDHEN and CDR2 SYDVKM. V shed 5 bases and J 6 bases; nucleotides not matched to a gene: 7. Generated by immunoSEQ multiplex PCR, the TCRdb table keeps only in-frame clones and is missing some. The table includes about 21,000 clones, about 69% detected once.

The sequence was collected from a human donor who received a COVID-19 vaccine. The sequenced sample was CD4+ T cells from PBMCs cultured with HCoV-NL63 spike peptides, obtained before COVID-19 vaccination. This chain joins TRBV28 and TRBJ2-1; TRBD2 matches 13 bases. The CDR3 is CASSIGLAGVLNEQFF. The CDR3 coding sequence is TGTGCCAGCAGTATAGGACTAGCGGGAGTTCTCAATGAGCAGTTCTTC.